Presented here are 21 T cell receptor beta chains from one specimen sequenced in a study of shared clonotypes between healthy human individuals (dated by TCRdb to 2018 to 2020). Receptor libraries were prepared by the immunoSEQ multiplex PCR assay. TCRdb took this table from immuneACCESS and kept in-frame rearrangements with V and J called. Such tables lack part of the clones; where checked against another copy, unresolved V genes explain under half of the gap, and the rest is unexplained. The sample contains a few million clones, roughly nine tenths of them found a single time. The top ten clones comprise over 0.12% of the sample. Input material: naive CD4+ T cells sorted from blood. In the paper's terms, the cell subset or site label means: CD45RA+ positively selected. The origin of the receptors is a man aged 18 to 30 in good health.

The CDR3, as DNA: TGTGCCAGCAGCCAATGGTCAGGGGCCAATTCACCCCTCCACTTT. Translated: CASSQWSGANSPLHF. The rearrangement links TRBV14 to TRBJ1-6, with D perhaps TRBD1 (6 bases). This CDR3 spans 15 amino acids. CDR1 and CDR2 from the germline V gene are SGHDN and FVKESK. V was cut by 2 bases and J by 7 bases, with 12 bases left in between.

V and J are TRBV7-2 and TRBJ2-1, with unresolved D. Trimming took off 5 bases at V and 8 bases at J, with 10 bases between the two ends. Germline assignment: CDR1 SGHTA and CDR2 FQGNSA. This CDR3 is 12 amino acids long. CDR3 in amino acids: CASSPPGYEQFF. CDR3 sequence (DNA): TGTGCCAGCAGCCCCCCTGGCTATGAGCAGTTCTTC.

The J gene is TRBJ1-1, the V gene TRBV10-2; D remains unclear. The CDR3 is made up of 12 amino acids. CDR1 is WSHSY and CDR2 is SAAADI in the germline V gene. Deletions cut 3 bases from V and 5 bases from J, with 7 bases between. CDR3 protein: CASSERRTEAFF. The CDR3 nucleotides read TGCGCCAGCAGTGAAAGGCGGACTGAAGCTTTCTTT.

This chain uses TRBV6-1 with TRBJ2-1, with TRBD2 matching over 8 bases. CDR3 length: 15 residues. Per the germline V gene, CDR1 is MNHNS and CDR2 is SASEGT. Trimming cost V 4 bases and J 6 bases; bases outside gene matches: 8. CDR3 DNA: TGTGCCAGCAGTGTAACTAGCGGAAGTTTCAATGAGCAGTTCTTC. It encodes CASSVTSGSFNEQFF.

The V call is TRBV7-2, the J call TRBJ2-5; possible D gene TRBD2, 6 bases. The CDR3 contains 12 residues. CDR1 is SGHTA and CDR2 is FQGNSA in the germline V gene. The V end was cut by 8 bases, the J end by 2 bases, with 9 bases between. CDR3 coding DNA: TGTGCCAGCGGGGCGGGACAAGAGACCCAGTACTTC. Encoded protein: CASGAGQETQYF.

The V gene is TRBV6-5, the J gene TRBJ2-7; D perhaps matches TRBD2 (6 bases). CDR3 length: 15 residues. Germline V gene lookup returns CDR1 MNHEY and CDR2 SVGAGI. With 7 bases removed from V and 3 bases from J, the gap between germline ends came to 19 bases. The CDR3 bases are TGTGCCAGCACCGGGCGGGCGGGGCCCCGCTACGAGCAGTACTTC. It encodes CASTGRAGPRYEQYF.

The J gene is TRBJ1-1, the V gene TRBV7-9; no definite D call. V dropped 4 bases and J dropped 4 bases, with 10 bases sitting between them. This CDR3 has 13 residues. Germline lookup yields CDR1 SEHNR and CDR2 FQNEAQ (reference sequence). CDR3 in DNA: TGTGCCAGCAGCTCCACAATGAGCACTGAAGCTTTCTTT. It yields the protein CASSSTMSTEAFF.

V and J are TRBV19 and TRBJ1-2, with 8 positions matching TRBD1. The germline CDR1 and CDR2 sequences are LNHDA and SQIVND (reference sequence). V shed 7 bases and J 5 bases; nucleotides not matched to a gene: 6. This CDR3 is built from 13 residues. The CDR3, as DNA: TGTGCCAGTACGGACAGGGCCCTATATGGCTACACCTTC. Translation gives CASTDRALYGYTF.

This sequence joins TRBV10-3 and TRBJ2-2; no definite D call. CDR1 and CDR2 (germline): ENHRY, SYGVKD. V lost 10 bases, J lost 1 base, and 7 bases lay in between. This CDR3 spans 12 amino acids. CDR3 amino acids: CATGLNTGELFF. CDR3 DNA sequence: TGTGCCACCGGGCTGAACACCGGGGAGCTGTTTTTT.

J is TRBJ2-1 and V is TRBV7-2, with TRBD1 matching 7 bases. Trimming took 6 bases from V and 0 from J; bases not matched to a gene: 5. From germline, CDR1 is SGHTA and CDR2 FQGNSA. The length of the CDR3 is 15 residues. Here the CDR3 DNA reads TGTGCCAGCAGACAAGACAGGGACTCCTACAATGAGCAGTTCTTC. Translating it yields CASRQDRDSYNEQFF.

V gene TRBV18 combines with J gene TRBJ2-7, with D perhaps assigned TRBD1 or TRBD2 (5 bases each). The CDR3 has 15 residues. Per the germline V gene, CDR1 is KGHSH and CDR2 is LQKENI. With 3 bases removed from V and 2 bases from J, the gap between germline ends came to 14 bases. The DNA of the CDR3 is TGTGCCAGCTCACCCCTTTCGGGACCCCCCTACGAGCAGTACTTC. Translation gives CASSPLSGPPYEQYF.

V usage is TRBV28 and J usage is TRBJ1-3; D gene uncertain. The CDR3 covers 15 residues. Germline V CDR1 and CDR2: MDHEN, SYDVKM. The V end was cut by 1 base, the J end by 0 bases, with 7 bases between. The CDR3 loop reads CASSLSPGSGNTIYF. In nucleotides, the CDR3 is TGTGCCAGCAGTTTATCACCGGGCTCTGGAAACACCATATATTTT.

J is TRBJ2-7 and V is TRBV4-1; 11 bases line up with TRBD1. Trimming cost V 1 base and J 1 base; bases outside gene matches: 3. Germline V gene sequence: CDR1 MGHRA, CDR2 YSYEKL. The CDR3 is 16 residues long. The CDR3 DNA follows: TGCGCCAGCAGCCAAGGGACAGGGGGCACGTCCTACGAGCAGTACTTC. This codes for CASSQGTGGTSYEQYF.

The rearrangement uses TRBV6-6 and TRBJ1-5; a weak D match, TRBD1 (6 bases). The CDR3 spans 16 residues. Germline V gene lookup returns CDR1 MNHNY and CDR2 SVGAGI (reference sequence). Trimming removed 4 bases from V and 0 bases from J, with 13 bases in between. In DNA form, the CDR3 reads TGTGCCAGCAGTTTTGAACAGGGTTATAGCAATCAGCCCCAGCATTTT. Translated: CASSFEQGYSNQPQHF.

The chain uses TRBV7-2 and TRBJ2-1; TRBD2 matches at 10 bases. This CDR3 is 17 amino acids long. Germline loops: CDR1 SGHTA, CDR2 FQGNSA. Trimming cost V 4 bases and J 9 bases; bases outside gene matches: 15. DNA for the CDR3: TGTGCCAGCAGCTCTGCCACGGCACTAGCGGGGAGCACTGAGCAGTTCTTC. Translation: CASSSATALAGSTEQFF.

The chain carries TRBV4-1 and TRBJ1-1; TRBD1 aligns across 8 bases. CDR1 and CDR2 from the germline V gene are MGHRA and YSYEKL. This CDR3 is built from 13 residues. V was clipped by 5 bases and J by 8 bases; unmatched bases: 7. The CDR3 loop is CASSGDDRGEAFF. The DNA for the CDR3 is TGCGCCAGCAGCGGGGACGACAGGGGAGAAGCTTTCTTT.

The gene calls are TRBV5-5 and TRBJ1-4; 8 bases are shared with TRBD1. This CDR3 comprises 16 residues. Germline CDR1 is SGHKS and CDR2 is YYEKEE (reference sequence). J gave up 0 bases and V 0 bases, and 1 base lay outside the gene matches. CDR3 nucleotide sequence: TGTGCCAGCAGCTTGGCAGGGGGCTCAACTAATGAAAAACTGTTTTTT. Protein product: CASSLAGGSTNEKLFF. Full variable domain (remainder filled in from reference TRBV5-5 and TRBJ1-4): DAGVTQSPTHLIKTRGQQVTLRCSPISGHKSVSWYQQVLGQGPQFIFQYYEKEERGRGNFPDRFSARQFPNYSSELNVNALLLGDSALYLCASSLAGGSTNEKLFFGSGTQLSVL.

The chain recombines TRBV5-6 with TRBJ1-2; TRBD1 aligns across 7 bases. The V segment lost 4 bases and the J segment 3 bases; nucleotides outside the gene matches: 15. There are 17 residues in the CDR3. Germline V gene lookup returns CDR1 SGHDT and CDR2 YYEEEE. The CDR3 reads CASSGTASPVSYYGYTF. CDR3 coding DNA: TGTGCCAGCAGCGGGACAGCGTCACCAGTTTCCTACTATGGCTACACCTTC. Full variable domain (remainder filled in from reference TRBV5-6 and TRBJ1-2): DAGVTQSPTHLIKTRGQQVTLRCSPKSGHDTVSWYQQALGQGPQFIFQYYEEEERQRGNFPDRFSGHQFPNYSSELNVNALLLGDSALYLCASSGTASPVSYYGYTFGSGTRLTVV.

Concerning this clone itself: Other DNA sequences within the sample encode an identical CDR3. CDR3 nucleotide sequence: TGTGCCTGGAGTGTAAGCACGACTGGAAACACCATATATTTT. Its translation is CAWSVSTTGNTIYF. This chain connects TRBV30 to TRBJ1-3; D remains ambiguous. The ends were cut back, 0 bases at V and 2 bases at J, with 8 bases in the middle. The CDR3 length is 14 residues. Germline assignment: CDR1 GTSNPN and CDR2 SVGIG (reference sequence).

The chain has TRBV15 and TRBJ2-1; 8 positions match TRBD1. This CDR3 is built from 16 residues. Per germline, CDR1 LNHNV and CDR2 YYDKDF (reference sequence). J gave up 4 bases and V 2 bases, and 7 bases lay outside the gene matches. For the CDR3, the DNA is TGTGCCACCAGCAGAAGTGGGACAGGCCTGTACAATGAGCAGTTCTTC. It yields the protein CATSRSGTGLYNEQFF.

V is TRBV28 and J is TRBJ2-7, with TRBD1 as a possible D gene (6 bases). Germline assignment: CDR1 MDHEN and CDR2 SYDVKM. The CDR3 sequence is 15 residues long. V shed 5 bases and J shed 2 bases, with 16 bases lying between them. The CDR3 loop is CASSLGDRKTYEQYF. Written as DNA, the CDR3 is TGTGCCAGCAGTCTCGGAGACAGGAAAACCTACGAGCAGTACTTC.